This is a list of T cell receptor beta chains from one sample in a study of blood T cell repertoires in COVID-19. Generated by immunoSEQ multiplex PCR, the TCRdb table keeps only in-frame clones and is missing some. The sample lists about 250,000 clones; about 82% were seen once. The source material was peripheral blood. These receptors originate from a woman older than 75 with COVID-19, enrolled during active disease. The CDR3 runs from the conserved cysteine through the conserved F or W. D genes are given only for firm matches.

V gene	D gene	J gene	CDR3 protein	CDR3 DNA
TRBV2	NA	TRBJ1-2	CASSLGAGGYTF	TGTGCCAGCAGCCTCGGGGCGGGGGGCTACACCTTC
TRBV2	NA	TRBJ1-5	CASSPDSNQPQHF	TGTGCCAGCAGTCCAGATAGCAATCAGCCCCAGCATTTT
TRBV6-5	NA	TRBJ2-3	CASTRKGTDTQYF	TGTGCCAGCACCCGGAAGGGGACAGATACGCAGTATTTT
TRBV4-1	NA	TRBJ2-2	CASSRQTLGGELFF	TGCGCCAGCAGCCGACAGACCCTTGGTGGGGAGCTGTTTTTT
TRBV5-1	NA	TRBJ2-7	CASSLQGSMGQYF	TGCGCCAGCAGCTTGCAGGGGAGTATGGGGCAGTACTTC
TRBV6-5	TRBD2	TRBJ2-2	CATWTSGGPGELFF	TGTGCCACTTGGACTAGCGGGGGGCCCGGGGAGCTGTTTTTT
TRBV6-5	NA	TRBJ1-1	CASSSYGQNTEAFF	TGTGCCAGCAGTTCTTACGGACAGAACACTGAAGCTTTCTTT
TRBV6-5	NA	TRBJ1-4	CASLSGAPPSGKLFF	TGTGCCAGCCTGTCGGGAGCCCCACCCTCGGGAAAACTGTTTTTT
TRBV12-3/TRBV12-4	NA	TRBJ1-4	CASSPVREKLFF	TGTGCCAGCAGCCCGGTTCGTGAAAAACTGTTTTTT
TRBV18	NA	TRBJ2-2	CASSQEDNTGELFF	TGTGCCAGCTCACAAGAGGATAACACCGGGGAGCTGTTTTTT